The sequence of this T cell receptor beta chain was determined in a study of blood T cell repertoires in COVID-19. The assay was immunoSEQ multiplex PCR, and TCRdb's table has in-frame clones only and misses some. Among about 150,000 clones listed, 75% to 90% were seen once. The CDR3 is 13 amino acids. Trimming shortened V by 0 bases and J by 10 bases, and 10 bases separated the two germline ends. Germline values: CDR1 LNHNV, CDR2 YYDKDF (reference sequence). The sequence was obtained from a man younger than 35 with COVID-19, enrolled during active disease. Sequenced: peripheral blood. The J gene is TRBJ2-1, the V gene TRBV15; D not certain. CDR3 residues: CATSRDMASEQFF. The CDR3 coding sequence is TGTGCCACCAGCAGAGATATGGCATCCGAGCAGTTCTTC.